These T cell receptor beta chains were read from a single sample in a study of naive and memory T cell subsets. TCRdb fed the UMI-ligation and nested PCR reads into MiXCR, producing one record per CDR3 protein. The sample has about 85,000 distinct CDR3 sequences, roughly 13% seen once. Sample: central memory CD4+ T cells from blood. These receptors all stem from a human donor in good health. Both conserved end residues are part of each CDR3. The order of the fields is V gene, D gene, CDR3 length, clone size, J gene, CDR3 DNA, CDR3 protein. A D gene is named only where the DNA matches it firmly. The size of a clone is reported for some rows only, either as once, few or many, or as a class for expanded clones.

V: TRBV11-2; D: TRBD2; length: 15; size: many; J: TRBJ2-5; DNA: TGTGCCAGCAGCTTAGGGACTAGCGGGATAGAGACCCAGTACTTC; CDR3: CASSLGTSGIETQYF
V: TRBV20-1; D: NA; length: 14; size: NA; J: TRBJ2-7; DNA: TGCAGTGCAGAACTGGGTAGCCGGTCCTACGAGCAGTACTTC; CDR3: CSAELGSRSYEQYF
V: TRBV23-1; D: TRBD1; length: 14; size: few; J: TRBJ2-7; DNA: TGCGCCAGCAGTGGGACAGGGAGGGACTACGAGCAGTACTTC; CDR3: CASSGTGRDYEQYF
V: TRBV29-1; D: NA; length: 14; size: few; J: TRBJ2-2; DNA: TGCAGCGTCACAGGAACCTCGAACACCGGGGAGCTGTTTTTT; CDR3: CSVTGTSNTGELFF
V: TRBV20-1; D: NA; length: 14; size: NA; J: TRBJ1-1; DNA: TGCAGTGCTTCTGACAGAGGCTGGGGCACTGAAGCTTTCTTT; CDR3: CSASDRGWGTEAFF
V: TRBV5-1; D: TRBD2; length: 17; size: NA; J: TRBJ2-3; DNA: TGCGCCAGCAGCCCAACCTCCGGGGGGAGGGCGAAAGATACGCAGTATTTT; CDR3: CASSPTSGGRAKDTQYF
V: TRBV25-1; D: NA; length: 15; size: few; J: TRBJ2-5; DNA: TGTGCCAGCAGTGATCCGGGGCAGGGACAAGAGACCCAGTACTTC; CDR3: CASSDPGQGQETQYF
V: TRBV27; D: NA; length: 15; size: few; J: TRBJ2-1; DNA: TGTGCCAGCAGTTTCAGGGGGGATCGTCTCAATGAGCAGTTCTTC; CDR3: CASSFRGDRLNEQFF
V: TRBV5-1; D: NA; length: 14; size: many; J: TRBJ2-3; DNA: TGCGCCAGCAGTCGGCAGGACGGCACAGATACGCAGTATTTT; CDR3: CASSRQDGTDTQYF
V: TRBV3-1; D: NA; length: 15; size: NA; J: TRBJ2-6; DNA: TGTGCCAGCAGCCAGACAGCCTCTGGGGCCAACGTCCTGACTTTC; CDR3: CASSQTASGANVLTF
V: TRBV21-1; D: NA; length: 15; size: NA; J: TRBJ2-5; DNA: TGTGCCAGCAGCAAAGGATGGGGGCTACAAGAGACCCAGTACTTC; CDR3: CASSKGWGLQETQYF
V: TRBV18; D: NA; length: 15; size: few; J: TRBJ2-1; DNA: TGTGCCAGCTCACCAACTGCAGATCTACCCAATGAGCAGTTCTTC; CDR3: CASSPTADLPNEQFF
V: TRBV29-1; D: TRBD1; length: 12; size: many; J: TRBJ2-7; DNA: TGCAGCGTTCGACAGGGCGGGTACGAGCAGTACTTC; CDR3: CSVRQGGYEQYF
V: TRBV20-1; D: NA; length: 18; size: few; J: TRBJ1-5; DNA: TGCAGTGCTGCGTCCGGAGTGGGTACTCGGACGGGCAATCAGCCCCAGCATTTT; CDR3: CSAASGVGTRTGNQPQHF
V: TRBV4-3; D: TRBD2; length: 15; size: few; J: TRBJ2-1; DNA: TGCGCCAGCAGCCAAGAGGTAGCGGGAGTATATGAGCAGTTCTTC; CDR3: CASSQEVAGVYEQFF